This T cell receptor (beta chain) originates from a study of shared clonotypes between healthy human individuals. CD8 cells regarded as naive lacked CD45RO, were positively chosen for CCR7, and omitted terminally differentiated effector memory CD45RA+ cells. This clone was counted only a few times. Other nucleotide sequences in the sample specify the same CDR3. The data were produced by immunoSEQ multiplex PCR, yet TCRdb's version contains in-frame clones alone and is incomplete. The sample yields millions of clones, about 95% seen once. V was trimmed by 5 bases and J by 6 bases, leaving 8 bases between them. Germline V lookup: CDR1 MGHDK, CDR2 SYGVNS. This CDR3 has 13 residues.

Material for sequencing was naive CD8+ T cells sorted from blood. This receptor was taken from a man aged 18 to 29 in good health. This sequence joins TRBV25-1 and TRBJ1-6; TRBD1 is a possible D gene (6 bases). CDR3 residues: CASSLQGNSPLHF. CDR3 coding DNA: TGTGCCAGCAGTTTACAGGGTAATTCACCCCTCCACTTT.